This T cell receptor beta chain was sequenced in a study of blood T cell repertoires in COVID-19. Using immunoSEQ multiplex PCR, the repertoire was profiled, and TCRdb retains in-frame clones only, with some absent. The sample lists roughly 200,000 clones, about four fifths occurring once. V lost 0 bases and J 4 bases, leaving 6 bases between the germline ends. Germline V gives CDR1 LGHDT, CDR2 YNNKEL (reference sequence). There are 13 residues in the CDR3. With regard to this clone: This specimen includes other DNA sequences encoding the same CDR3.

Sequencing used peripheral blood. The J gene is TRBJ1-1, the V gene TRBV3-1 (or the pseudogene TRBV3-2); D call uncertain. This TCR came from a middle-aged woman with COVID-19, enrolled during active disease. CDR3 amino acids: CASSQDRGTEAFF. CDR3 DNA: TGTGCCAGCAGCCAAGATCGGGGCACTGAAGCTTTCTTT.